This T cell receptor beta chain came from a study of blood T cell repertoires in COVID-19. This table comes from immunoSEQ multiplex PCR, and its TCRdb copy is limited to in-frame clones, with some not included. The sample carries some 180,000 clones, 85% to 90% recorded once. Input material: peripheral blood. The sequence derives from a woman aged 60-75 years with acute or convalescent COVID-19.

This CDR3 reads CASSYLTYTEAFF. Written as DNA, the CDR3 is TGTGCCAGCAGCTATCTTACGTATACTGAAGCTTTCTTT. The chain carries TRBV28 and TRBJ1-1; D unclear. This CDR3 comprises 13 residues. The V gene lost 6 bases and the J gene lost 5 bases, with 13 bases spanning the gap. Germline-derived CDR1 and CDR2 are MDHEN and SYDVKM. Full variable domain (outside the CDR3, taken from reference TRBV28 and TRBJ1-1): DVKVTQSSRYLVKRTGEKVFLECVQDMDHENMFWYRQDPGLGLRLIYFSYDVKMKEKGDIPEGYSVSREKKERFSLILESASTNQTSMYLCASSYLTYTEAFFGQGTRLTVV.